The 27 T cell receptor beta chains below come from one sample, sequenced in a study of T cell responses to AZD1222 COVID-19 vaccine. Profiling relied on immunoSEQ multiplex PCR, and the TCRdb table lists in-frame clones only, not all of them. Of 150,000 to 170,000 clones in the sample, roughly 90% are singletons; the top ten hold roughly 2.9%. This material consisted of peripheral blood, taken on day 0 of AZD1222 vaccination. All receptors derive from an adult in good health.

The chain is built from TRBV5-1 and TRBJ1-6, with TRBD1 matching 9 bases. The CDR3 is 17 residues long. Germline V lookup: CDR1 SGHRS, CDR2 YFSETQ. After removal of 0 bases from V and 7 bases from J, the junction contained 8 bases not matched to a gene. As DNA, the CDR3 is TGCGCCAGCAGCTTGGGAGGACAGGGGAAAGCAAATTCACCCCTCCACTTT. As protein: CASSLGGQGKANSPLHF.

The chain combines TRBV13 with TRBJ2-2; 7 nucleotides line up with TRBD1. J gave up 1 base and V 3 bases, and 17 bases lay outside the gene matches. Looked up from germline, CDR1 is PRHDT and CDR2 is FYEKMQ (reference sequence). This CDR3 is built from 20 residues. The CDR3 DNA is TGTGCCAGCAGCTTTTCCTTTGCTTGGAACGACAGGGAGAACACCGGGGAGCTGTTTTTT. Translating it yields CASSFSFAWNDRENTGELFF.

The chain uses TRBV11-3 and TRBJ2-2; D perhaps matches TRBD1 (7 bases). There are 14 residues in the CDR3. Germline V CDR1 and CDR2: SGHNT, YENEEA. Trimming took off 2 bases at V and 4 bases at J, with 8 bases between the two ends. The CDR3: CASSLQGGTGELFF. DNA of the CDR3: TGTGCCAGCAGCTTACAGGGGGGCACCGGGGAGCTGTTTTTT.

The chain uses TRBV20-1 and TRBJ2-5; no reliable D call. CDR3 length equals 11 residues. Germline V gene sequence: CDR1 DFQATT, CDR2 SNEGSKA (reference sequence). V gave up 5 bases and J gave up 5 bases, with 9 bases separating them. CDR3 region: CSAAARETQYF. CDR3 in DNA: TGCAGTGCTGCTGCCCGGGAGACCCAGTACTTC.

This sequence joins TRBV5-5 and TRBJ1-1, with 7 nucleotides matching TRBD1. J was trimmed by 2 bases and V by 1 base; bases with no gene match: 5. The CDR3 extends over 15 amino acids. Germline CDR1 and CDR2: SGHKS and YYEKEE (reference sequence). The CDR3 DNA reads TGTGCCAGCAGCTTGCGGACAGGCCGTAACACTGAAGCTTTCTTT. It translates to CASSLRTGRNTEAFF.

Only one count was recorded for this clone. CDR3 region: CATSRDRFYEQYF. CDR3 coding DNA: TGTGCCACCAGCAGAGACAGGTTCTACGAGCAGTACTTC. V and J are TRBV15 and TRBJ2-7; unclear D gene. The germline V gene encodes CDR1 LNHNV and CDR2 YYDKDF (reference sequence). Between the trimmed V and J ends, which lost 0 bases and 3 bases, there was a span of 6 bases. The CDR3 has 13 residues.

The J gene is TRBJ2-3, the V gene TRBV4-1; D gene ambiguous. CDR3 length: 12 residues. The germline V and J ends were trimmed by 2 bases and 9 bases, with 9 bases remaining between them. In germline, CDR1 is MGHRA, CDR2 YSYEKL. The CDR3 loop is CASSQPLETQYF. For the CDR3, the DNA is TGCGCCAGCAGCCAACCACTTGAGACGCAGTATTTT.

This chain uses TRBV18 with TRBJ1-5; D remains unclear. Germline CDR1 and CDR2: KGHSH and LQKENI. V lost 6 bases and J lost 3, with 15 bases in between. This CDR3 region has 15 residues. The chain's CDR3 is CASSPSAGYNQPQHF. The CDR3 DNA reads TGTGCCAGCTCCCCGTCCGCCGGATACAATCAGCCCCAGCATTTT.

The chain is built from TRBV4-3 and TRBJ1-5; no definite D call. V dropped 1 base and J dropped 0 bases, with 4 bases sitting between them. Germline assignment: CDR1 LGHNA and CDR2 YSLEER. This CDR3 has 14 residues. The CDR3 DNA follows: TGCGCCAGCAGCCAAGGGATTAGCAATCAGCCCCAGCATTTT. Its protein product is CASSQGISNQPQHF.

CDR3 protein: CASSLLGQKFNSGNTIYF. The CDR3 DNA sequence: TGTGCCAGCAGCTTGTTGGGACAGAAATTTAACTCTGGAAACACCATATATTTT. The genes are TRBV5-6 and TRBJ1-3, with TRBD1 identical over 7 bases. Germline CDR1 reads SGHDT; CDR2 reads YYEEEE. V was pared by 1 base and J by 0 bases, with 10 bases of the junction left unmatched. The CDR3 has 18 residues.

The chain couples TRBV7-3 to TRBJ2-2, with TRBD1 as a possible D gene (6 bases). The CDR3 loop spans 14 amino acids. V lost 7 bases to trimming and J lost 7 bases, with 16 bases between them. Germline CDR1 and CDR2: SGHTA and FQGTGA. The chain's CDR3 is CASTDGQFGGELFF. The CDR3, as DNA: TGTGCCAGCACCGACGGACAGTTCGGCGGGGAGCTGTTTTTT.

V and J are TRBV6-1 and TRBJ2-7, with 10 bases fitting TRBD2. CDR1 is MNHNS and CDR2 is SASEGT in the germline V gene. The length of the CDR3 is 15 residues. Unmatched junction bases numbered 3, after V lost 0 bases and J lost 4 bases. The CDR3, as DNA: TGTGCCAGCAGTGAAGCGGCTAGCGGGGGTTACGAGCAGTACTTC. Protein: CASSEAASGGYEQYF.

The genes are TRBV3-1 (or the pseudogene TRBV3-2) and TRBJ2-5; 9 bases align to TRBD2. Germline CDR1 reads LGHDT; CDR2 reads YNNKEL (reference sequence). CDR3 size: 18 residues. V trimming: 0 bases; J trimming: 2 bases; junction bases outside the gene matches: 10. This CDR3 is CASSQEALLAGKQETQYF. The DNA for the CDR3 is TGTGCCAGCAGCCAAGAGGCCCTTCTAGCGGGAAAGCAAGAGACCCAGTACTTC.

This clone was counted a single time. The chain couples TRBV4-1 to TRBJ2-2; D gene unclear. The CDR3 loop spans 15 amino acids. The germline V and J ends were trimmed by 0 bases and 3 bases, with 8 bases remaining between them. CDR1 MGHRA and CDR2 YSYEKL come from the germline V gene. The CDR3 sequence: CASSQDTAYTGELFF. DNA of the CDR3: TGCGCCAGCAGCCAAGATACCGCCTACACCGGGGAGCTGTTTTTT.

The J gene is TRBJ1-5, the V gene TRBV6-5, with TRBD1 matching 7 bases. Germline trimming cut 6 bases from V and 6 bases from J; bases unmatched to any gene: 8. The CDR3 consists of 14 residues. Germline values: CDR1 MNHEY, CDR2 SVGAGI. The CDR3 sequence is CASSGTGESQPQHF. The CDR3 DNA reads as TGTGCCAGCAGCGGAACAGGGGAAAGTCAGCCCCAGCATTTT.

The chain is built from TRBV5-4 and TRBJ1-6, with a possible D match to TRBD1 (5 bases). Germline CDR1 is SGHNT and CDR2 is YYREEE (reference sequence). This CDR3 spans 17 amino acids. Between the trimmed V and J ends, which lost 0 bases and 8 bases, there was a span of 18 bases. This CDR3 reads CASSLARGANSDSPLHF. The CDR3 nucleotides read TGTGCCAGCAGCTTGGCTCGCGGGGCAAATTCTGATTCACCCCTCCACTTT.

The rearrangement links TRBV9 to TRBJ1-2, with D possibly being TRBD1 (5 bases). Trimming left V 0 bases short and J 8 bases short, with 17 bases between. The CDR3 is made up of 15 amino acids. Looked up from germline, CDR1 is SGDLS and CDR2 is YYNGEE. CDR3 coding DNA: TGTGCCAGCAGCGTAGGGCTGGGAGGGGATCGGGGCTACACCTTC. It translates to CASSVGLGGDRGYTF.

The chain links TRBV18 to TRBJ2-1, with a weak D call TRBD1 (6 bases). The ends were cut back, 10 bases at V and 0 bases at J, with 10 bases in the middle. CDR3 length: 13 residues. The V gene's germline CDR1 is KGHSH and CDR2 LQKENI. The CDR3 bases are TGTGCCACCGAACAGGGCTCCTACAATGAGCAGTTCTTC. Translating gives CATEQGSYNEQFF.

The V and J genes are TRBV2 and TRBJ2-2; D is possibly TRBD1 (6 bases). The CDR3 has 15 amino acids. Trimming took 8 bases from V and 4 from J, leaving 17 bases between them. From germline, CDR1 is SNHLY and CDR2 FYNNEI. The CDR3 loop reads CASSTSTRGTGELFF. CDR3 sequence (DNA): TGTGCCAGCTCGACGTCAACCAGGGGCACCGGGGAGCTGTTTTTT. Variable domain in full (rest from reference TRBV2 and TRBJ2-2): EPEVTQTPSHQVTQMGQEVILRCVPISNHLYFYWYRQILGQKVEFLVSFYNNEISEKSEIFDDQFSVERPDGSNFTLKIRSTKLEDSAMYFCASSTSTRGTGELFFGEGSRLTVL.

V is TRBV3-1 (or the pseudogene TRBV3-2) and J is TRBJ2-7; D not certain. The CDR3 length is 15 residues. CDR1 and CDR2 from the germline V gene are LGHDT and YNNKEL (reference sequence). The germline V and J ends were trimmed by 3 bases and 3 bases, with 15 bases remaining between them. CDR3 coding DNA: TGTGCCAGCAGCCACATCGGCAGGCACCTCTACGAGCAGTACTTC. It codes for CASSHIGRHLYEQYF.

V gene TRBV6-5 combines with J gene TRBJ2-1; D remains ambiguous. V was trimmed by 5 bases and J by 5 bases, leaving 7 bases between them. The CDR3 consists of 12 residues. The germline CDR1 and CDR2 sequences are MNHEY and SVGAGI. CDR3 residues: CASSPRNNEQFF. DNA for the CDR3: TGTGCCAGCAGTCCCAGGAACAATGAGCAGTTCTTC.

V gene TRBV12-3 or TRBV12-4 combines with J gene TRBJ2-5, with D perhaps matching TRBD2 (6 bases). The length of the CDR3 is 13 residues. The V gene lost 5 bases and the J gene lost 2 bases, with 9 bases spanning the gap. The CDR3: CASSPGSQETQYF. The CDR3 nucleotides are TGTGCCAGCAGTCCCGGGAGTCAAGAGACCCAGTACTTC.

The rearrangement uses TRBV15 and TRBJ2-1, with 9 bases aligning to TRBD1. Per germline, CDR1 LNHNV and CDR2 YYDKDF (reference sequence). The CDR3 is made up of 15 amino acids. V was clipped by 2 bases and J by 5 bases; unmatched bases: 4. Written as DNA, the CDR3 is TGTGCCACCAGCAGATCGGGACAGGGCCACAATGAGCAGTTCTTC. This gives the protein CATSRSGQGHNEQFF.

This clone is a singleton in its sample. The rearrangement links TRBV12-3 or TRBV12-4 to TRBJ2-7; 7 positions match TRBD2. The CDR3 covers 13 residues. V was pared by 5 bases and J by 9 bases, with 10 bases of the junction left unmatched. The CDR3 nucleotides read TGTGCCAGCAGTCCACCATGGGGGGGTGGGCAGTACTTC. Protein product: CASSPPWGGGQYF.

V usage is TRBV6-1 and J usage is TRBJ1-2, with a weak D call TRBD1 (6 bases). Germline-derived CDR1 and CDR2 are MNHNS and SASEGT. The CDR3 has 16 residues. Trimming pared 0 bases from V and 8 bases from J, leaving 19 bases between. The CDR3 loop is CASSEAGTREFRGYTF. The CDR3 region has the DNA TGTGCCAGCAGTGAAGCCGGGACAAGGGAATTCAGGGGCTACACCTTC.

Notes on this clone: Other DNA sequences in the sample encode the same CDR3. This chain links TRBV7-2 with TRBJ2-7; TRBD1 might be the D (5 bases). V lost 1 base and J lost 5, with 9 bases in between. The CDR3 is 13 amino acids. In germline, CDR1 is SGHTA, CDR2 FQGNSA. CDR3 sequence reads: CASSLGQGDEQYF. CDR3 nucleotide sequence: TGTGCCAGCAGCTTAGGCCAGGGTGACGAGCAGTACTTC.

The chain uses TRBV28 and TRBJ2-5, with TRBD1 matching 8 bases. The CDR3 consists of 15 residues. Germline loops: CDR1 MDHEN, CDR2 SYDVKM. V gave up 5 bases and J gave up 4 bases; unmatched junction bases: 9. The CDR3 DNA reads as TGTGCCAGCAGTCCAGGCAGGGGGCTTCGAGAGACCCAGTACTTC. Translated: CASSPGRGLRETQYF. The full variable domain, with the rest looked up from reference TRBV28 and TRBJ2-5, is DVKVTQSSRYLVKRTGEKVFLECVQDMDHENMFWYRQDPGLGLRLIYFSYDVKMKEKGDIPEGYSVSREKKERFSLILESASTNQTSMYLCASSPGRGLRETQYFGPGTRLLVL.